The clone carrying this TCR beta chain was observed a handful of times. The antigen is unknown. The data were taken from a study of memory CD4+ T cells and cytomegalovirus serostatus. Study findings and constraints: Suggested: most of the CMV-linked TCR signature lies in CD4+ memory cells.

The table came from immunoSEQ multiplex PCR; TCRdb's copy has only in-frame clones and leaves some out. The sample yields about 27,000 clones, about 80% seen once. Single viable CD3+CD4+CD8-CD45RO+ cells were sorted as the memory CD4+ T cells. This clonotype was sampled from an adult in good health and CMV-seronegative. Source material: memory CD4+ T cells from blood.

The chain's CDR3 is CASSPYRGSNTEAFF. The CDR3 bases are TGTGCCAGCAGTCCCTACAGGGGGTCGAACACTGAAGCTTTCTTT. V usage is TRBV5-4 and J usage is TRBJ1-1, with 8 positions matching TRBD1. Trimming took 5 bases from V and 1 from J; bases not matched to a gene: 7. CDR3 size: 15 residues. The germline V gene encodes CDR1 SGHNT and CDR2 YYREEE (reference sequence).